Listed below are T cell receptor beta chains from one sample, sequenced in a study of T-cell reconstitution after alpha-beta-depleted transplantation in children. TCRdb recomputed calls from the PCR reads with MiXCR, one row per CDR3 protein. The table lists about 230,000 distinct CDR3 sequences, 11% of them singletons, with 25% to 30% in the top ten. Sequencing was performed on PBMCs, taken before TCRalphabeta/CD19-depleted stem cell transplant. Receptors originate from a child under three years old with acute myeloid leukemia, due to receive a stem cell transplant. Both conserved end residues are part of each CDR3. D genes are given only for firm matches. Size is stated for part of the rows, as once, few or many counts, or as a class when the clone is expanded.

few,TRBV7-2,TRBJ1-2,NA,TGTGCCAGCAGCCCTGACGGGGGCAGCTATGGCTACACCTTC,CASSPDGGSYGYTF
many,TRBV4-1,TRBJ2-1,NA,TGCGCCAGCAGCCAATGGTCCGGGACGGGGTACAATGAGCAGTTCTTC,CASSQWSGTGYNEQFF
many,TRBV9,TRBJ2-1,TRBD1,TGTGCCAGCAGCGTAGCTTACAGGGGCGATGAGCAGTTCTTC,CASSVAYRGDEQFF
many,TRBV12-3/TRBV12-4,TRBJ2-3,NA,TGTGCCACCCACCCCCTAGAGCGGGGCACAGATACGCAGTATTTT,CATHPLERGTDTQYF
many,TRBV15,TRBJ2-5,TRBD2,TGTGCCACCAGCTCCGGGACTAGCGCACAAGAGACCCAGTACTTC,CATSSGTSAQETQYF
many,TRBV28,TRBJ2-1,TRBD1,TGTGCCAGCAGTTTACTACAGGGGGCCAACAATGAGCAGTTCTTC,CASSLLQGANNEQFF
many,TRBV9,TRBJ2-1,TRBD2,TGTGCCAGCAGCGCTTATAGCGGGGGGGCTTTTGGTGAGCAGTTCTTC,CASSAYSGGAFGEQFF
many,TRBV13,TRBJ2-3,NA,TGTGCCAGCAGCTCCCTTGATTGGGCAGGGCCAGATACGCAGTATTTT,CASSSLDWAGPDTQYF
many,TRBV20-1,TRBJ2-3,NA,TGCAGTGCTAGAGTCCCCCTGGGTCGGGGTGAGGGTAGCACAGATACGCAGTATTTT,CSARVPLGRGEGSTDTQYF
many,TRBV29-1,TRBJ1-5,NA,TGCAGCGTTGCGGCAGGCCCTAGCAATCAGCCCCAGCATTTT,CSVAAGPSNQPQHF
many,TRBV5-1,TRBJ1-2,TRBD1,TGCGCCAGCAGCATCGGACAGGGGGATGGCTACACCTTC,CASSIGQGDGYTF
many,TRBV12-3/TRBV12-4,TRBJ2-7,NA,TGTGCCAGCAGTTTTGACCGTTCAACAAGCTCCTACGAGCAGTACTTC,CASSFDRSTSSYEQYF
many,TRBV4-2,TRBJ2-7,TRBD2,TGTGCCAGCAGCCAAGGGACTAGCGGGGCCTACGAGCAGTACTTC,CASSQGTSGAYEQYF
few,TRBV7-9,TRBJ1-1,NA,TGTGCCAGCAGCTTTGGAGGTTGGACTGAAGCTTTCTTT,CASSFGGWTEAFF
many,TRBV5-1,TRBJ2-5,NA,TGCGCCAGCAGCTTGGCGCGGCAGGGGAGGGAGACCCAGTACTTC,CASSLARQGRETQYF
NA,TRBV2,TRBJ2-5,NA,TGTGCCAGCAGCCAGCCCGGGGAGACCCAGTACTTC,CASSQPGETQYF
many,TRBV20-1,TRBJ2-5,TRBD2,TGCAGTGCTACCGGGACTAGCGGGAGACAAGAGACCCAGTACTTC,CSATGTSGRQETQYF
NA,TRBV5-5,TRBJ2-5,TRBD2,TGTGCCAGCAGCTTAGCGGGAGAGGCGGGGACCCAGTACTTC,CASSLAGEAGTQYF
many,TRBV10-3,TRBJ2-5,NA,TGTGCCATCAGTGAGTCGTGGCAAGAGACCCAGTACTTC,CAISESWQETQYF
many,TRBV7-3,TRBJ2-7,NA,TGTGCCAGCAGCTTAAGGATAGGGGACGAGCAGTACTTC,CASSLRIGDEQYF
many,TRBV29-1,TRBJ2-2,NA,TGCAGCGTTGCAGGACGGTCGATGAACACCGGGGAGCTGTTTTTT,CSVAGRSMNTGELFF
many,TRBV12-3/TRBV12-4,TRBJ2-7,TRBD2,TGTGCCAGCAGTCCAGGGACTAGCGGGAGTATCGGCTACGAGCAGTACTTC,CASSPGTSGSIGYEQYF
many,TRBV5-1,TRBJ1-4,NA,TGCGCCAGCAGCTTGGCCCCGGCAACTAATGAAAAACTGTTTTTT,CASSLAPATNEKLFF
NA,TRBV7-9,TRBJ2-1,TRBD2,TGTGCCAGCAGCACCAGACTAGCGGGGGAACACAATGAGCAGTTCTTC,CASSTRLAGEHNEQFF
many,TRBV28,TRBJ1-5,NA,TGTGCCAGCAGTTTAATGAGAAAAGGTCAGCCCCAGCATTTT,CASSLMRKGQPQHF
many,TRBV18,TRBJ1-6,NA,TGTGCCAGCTCACCGTCGACAGATCCACCCCTCCACTTT,CASSPSTDPPLHF
few,TRBV18,TRBJ2-2,NA,TGTGCCAGCTCCTCTGTTGGTCTGACCGGGGAGCTGTTTTTT,CASSSVGLTGELFF
many,TRBV5-4,TRBJ2-1,NA,TGTGCCAGCAGCTTGCAAGGGACCCCCTACAATGAGCAGTTCTTC,CASSLQGTPYNEQFF
many,TRBV11-3,TRBJ2-2,TRBD1,TGTGCCAGCAGCTCCCGGGACAGGGTAACCGGGGAGCTGTTTTTT,CASSSRDRVTGELFF
many,TRBV7-2,TRBJ2-4,TRBD2,TGTGCCAGCAGCTTATCGGGACTAGCGGGAGAAAACATTCAGTACTTC,CASSLSGLAGENIQYF
many,TRBV29-1,TRBJ1-5,NA,TGCAGCGTTGGTGGCAGGGCAAATCAGCCCCAGCATTTT,CSVGGRANQPQHF
many,TRBV10-3,TRBJ1-2,NA,TGTGCCATCAGTGAAAACTATAGTGGCTACACCTTC,CAISENYSGYTF
NA,TRBV2,TRBJ2-3,TRBD1,TGTGCCAGCAGTGAAGCGTGGACAGGGTTATACACAGATACGCAGTATTTT,CASSEAWTGLYTDTQYF
many,TRBV9,TRBJ1-5,NA,TGTGCCAGCAGCGTAGGGGCGCCCGGGGGTCCCCAGCATTTT,CASSVGAPGGPQHF
many,TRBV7-2,TRBJ1-2,TRBD1,TGTGCCAGCAGCTTAGTAAGGACAGGGGGCGGAATGGGCTACACCTTC,CASSLVRTGGGMGYTF
few,TRBV5-1,TRBJ2-1,NA,TGCGCCAGCAGGCCAGACTCTACGCAGAATGAGCAGTTCTTC,CASRPDSTQNEQFF
NA,TRBV4-1,TRBJ2-7,NA,TGCGCCAGCAGCCAAGAGGTGACAGTTTCCTACGAGCAGTACTTC,CASSQEVTVSYEQYF
NA,TRBV7-3,TRBJ2-3,NA,TGTGCCAGCAGCCCCAGGACTGAGGGGGATACGCAGTATTTT,CASSPRTEGDTQYF
few,TRBV5-1,TRBJ1-2,TRBD1,TGCGCCAGCAGCGCCGGGACAGGGGGGAATGGCTACACCTTC,CASSAGTGGNGYTF
many,TRBV11-2,TRBJ1-1,TRBD1,TGTGCCAGCAGCTTTACAGGGGACACTGAAGCTTTCTTT,CASSFTGDTEAFF
many,TRBV5-1,TRBJ2-4,NA,TGCGCCAGCCCGGCCGGAAGCAAAAACATTCAGTACTTC,CASPAGSKNIQYF
many,TRBV12-3/TRBV12-4,TRBJ2-2,NA,TGTGCCAGCAGCCGCGATGGAGCGGGCGGGACCGGGGAGCTGTTTTTT,CASSRDGAGGTGELFF
many,TRBV3-1,TRBJ1-2,TRBD1,TGTGCCAGCAGCCCCCTCGGGACAGGTGGTGGCTACACCTTC,CASSPLGTGGGYTF
few,TRBV20-1,TRBJ2-1,NA,TGCAGTGCTAGCTCGGGACCTGCCTACAATGAGCAGTTCTTC,CSASSGPAYNEQFF
many,TRBV11-2,TRBJ1-1,NA,TGTGCCAGCAGCTTAATTGGGGTGATTAGCACTGAAGCTTTCTTT,CASSLIGVISTEAFF
many,TRBV20-1,TRBJ2-3,NA,TGCAGTGCTTCTGCAGTCTCAGATACGCAGTATTTT,CSASAVSDTQYF
many,TRBV28,TRBJ2-3,TRBD1,TGTGCCAGCAGTACAGGGGGCACAGATACGCAGTATTTT,CASSTGGTDTQYF
few,TRBV6-2/TRBV6-3,TRBJ2-1,NA,TGTGCCAGCAGCCCCCCCGCGGGACAGCAGTTCTTC,CASSPPAGQQFF
many,TRBV4-2,TRBJ2-1,NA,TGTGCCAGCAGCCAAGGAAGGTGGCCAAATGAGCAGTTCTTC,CASSQGRWPNEQFF
many,TRBV7-9,TRBJ2-1,NA,TGTGCCAGCAGCTCGTTACTGGGAATCTACAATGAGCAGTTCTTC,CASSSLLGIYNEQFF